The rows below give T cell receptor beta chains drawn from one sample of a study of T cell repertoires in cytomegalovirus infection. For these TCRs, the target antigens are not known. TCRdb used MiXCR to reprocess the reads, holding one entry per CDR3 protein. The repertoire includes 160,000 or so distinct CDR3 sequences, 20% to 25% of them detected once, and roughly 25% sits in the top ten. The sample in question was CD8+ T cells from cultured PBMCs, obtained from culture after CMV antigen stimulation. The receptors shown here come from a human donor in good health (CMV status not recorded). Some clones in this sample may be carry-over from other donors' samples. The CDR3 runs from the conserved cysteine through the conserved F or W.

TRBJ2-1,TRBV5-1,CASTLSGGGYNEQFF
TRBJ1-3,TRBV28,CASSLLTDSYSGNTIYF
TRBJ2-1,TRBV11-1,CASSLEPGAYNEQFF
TRBJ1-4,TRBV7-6,CASSFRAGGLPNEKLFF
TRBJ1-2,TRBV28,CASSLVYPGQGYTF
TRBJ2-1,TRBV7-6,CASSPVVAGEQFF
TRBJ2-2,TRBV7-2,CASSLYGPRVITGELFF
TRBJ1-1,TRBV7-6,CASSRHTSGDTEAFF
TRBJ2-1,TRBV2,CASSDLAGFEQFF
TRBJ1-1,TRBV29-1,CSVRRLNTEAFF
TRBJ1-5,TRBV4-1,CASSQVVDQPQHF
TRBJ2-7,TRBV7-2,CASSLNHELAGGHLEQYF
TRBJ2-1,TRBV7-6,CASSSLAENYNEQFF
TRBJ1-2,TRBV29-1,CSVAGSYGYTF
TRBJ2-1,TRBV7-2,CASTHGPYNEQFF
TRBJ2-7,TRBV7-9,CASSDQQKDEQYF
TRBJ2-3,TRBV7-6,CASRRTTVSTDTQYF
TRBJ2-1,TRBV6-5,CASSASDRENNEQFF
TRBJ2-3,TRBV11-2,CASSSSELTSGDSTDTQYF
TRBJ1-4,TRBV12-3/TRBV12-4,CASNGAGEKLFF
TRBJ2-7,TRBV7-8,CASSLRTQGYEQYF
TRBJ2-7,TRBV7-9,CASSLSLYEQYF
TRBJ2-2,TRBV6-6,CASTTPGSPNTGELFF
TRBJ2-7,TRBV7-9,CASSLDEVAYEQYF
TRBJ1-6,TRBV7-9,CASSLVGQGGSPLHF
TRBJ2-1,TRBV6-5,CASSNGQNYNEQFF
TRBJ1-1,TRBV4-1,CASSYRDRGQYEAFF
TRBJ1-3,TRBV7-2,CASSLRAGRGNTIYF
TRBJ1-5,TRBV5-6,CASSRGAYQPQHF
TRBJ2-3,TRBV12-3/TRBV12-4,CASSFFSTDTQYF
TRBJ1-5,TRBV6-2/TRBV6-3,CASSYIAGKGNQPQHF
TRBJ1-1,TRBV7-3,CASSLMRRGKNTEAFF
TRBJ2-1,TRBV12-3/TRBV12-4,CASSYSGGVDEQFF
TRBJ2-2,TRBV4-3,CASSQDPLGTGVSAGELFF
TRBJ2-3,TRBV20-1,CSAGPLTMKADTQYF
TRBJ2-1,TRBV6-6,CASSPPRTSGHNEQFF
TRBJ1-4,TRBV7-8,CASSLTNEKLFF
TRBJ2-1,TRBV7-2,CASNSKRGGHNEQFF
TRBJ1-1,TRBV27,CASSFDRANTEAFF
TRBJ2-5,TRBV12-3/TRBV12-4,CASSFVLGVGETQYF
TRBJ1-5,TRBV12-3/TRBV12-4,CASSLGTENQPQHF
TRBJ2-1,TRBV6-1,CASSEMDRVRYNEQFF
TRBJ1-1,TRBV28,CASSFQRTRAYTEAFF
TRBJ2-1,TRBV6-5,CASSFSVTSGVDEQFF
TRBJ2-3,TRBV7-2,CASRGYDRTEDGGSTDTQYF
TRBJ2-7,TRBV7-2,CASSLWASGGTYEQYF
TRBJ1-5,TRBV19,CASSILRGGNQPQHF
TRBJ2-7,TRBV6-2/TRBV6-3,CASSYEAESSYEQYF
TRBJ1-1,TRBV6-5,CASSYGRGTPGVAWWAEAFF
TRBJ2-3,TRBV4-1,CASSSLANTADTQYF
TRBJ1-2,TRBV29-1,CSVDEGTGPDYGYTF
TRBJ1-1,TRBV7-9,CASSPRGTGNTEAFF
TRBJ1-5,TRBV6-6,CASSFQDRPYSNQPQHF
TRBJ1-2,TRBV6-1,CASIREVWQILNYGYTF
TRBJ1-1,TRBV7-2,CASSLALMWLVNTEAFF
TRBJ2-7,TRBV7-2,CASSLLSSGEYEQYF
TRBJ1-4,TRBV14,CASSQTGTSWDEKLFF
TRBJ1-2,TRBV27,CASSSRTGMDYGYTF
TRBJ2-5,TRBV7-2,CASSPDRGRWETQYF